This T cell receptor beta chain was identified in a study of regulatory T cells in long-lasting Graves disease. The CDR3 consists of 13 residues. V was pared by 3 bases and J by 2 bases, with 8 bases between. Looked up from germline, CDR1 is LNHDA and CDR2 is SQIVND (reference sequence). Building of the TCR beta libraries involved iRepertoire HTBI primers and Arm-PCR of CDR3 regions. Using its own MiXCR run on the multiplex PCR reads, TCRdb lists one record per CDR3 protein. The data contain about 460,000 distinct CDR3 sequences, 12% to 15% of them seen just once; the ten biggest clones take up about a sixth. Described time point: newly diagnosed GD, antithyroid drugs for less than 3 months. PBMCs provided the RNA from which the TCR library was made. Study findings and constraints: TRBV28 was favored in persistent disease, as were TRBJ1-2 and TRBJ2-5.

This clonotype was counted only a few times. Its antigen is currently unknown. The sample was also linked to a second study, of T cells in Graves' hyperthyroidism and ophthalmopathy.

The input for sequencing was peripheral blood mononuclear cells (PBMCs), taken at new diagnosis, from a patient treated with antithyroid drugs. The chain uses TRBV19 and TRBJ2-7; D unresolved. The clonotype was recovered from a woman aged 45-65 years with Graves disease. CDR3 coding DNA: TGTGCCAGTAGTATTGGGGTGGCCTACGAGCAGTACTTC. It is translated as CASSIGVAYEQYF.